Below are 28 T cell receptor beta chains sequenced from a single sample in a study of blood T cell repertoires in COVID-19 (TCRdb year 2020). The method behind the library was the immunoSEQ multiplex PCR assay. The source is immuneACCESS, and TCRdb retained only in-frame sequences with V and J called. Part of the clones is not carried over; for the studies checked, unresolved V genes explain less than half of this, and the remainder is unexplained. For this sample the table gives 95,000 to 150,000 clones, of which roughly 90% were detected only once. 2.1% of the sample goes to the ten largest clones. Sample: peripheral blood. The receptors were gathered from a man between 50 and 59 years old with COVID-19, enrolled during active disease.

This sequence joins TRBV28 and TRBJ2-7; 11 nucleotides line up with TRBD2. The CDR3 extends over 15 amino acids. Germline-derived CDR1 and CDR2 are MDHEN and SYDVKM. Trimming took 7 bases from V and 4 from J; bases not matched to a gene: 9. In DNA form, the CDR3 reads TGTGCCAGCACCCCTGTCGGGACTAGCGGTTACGAGCAGTACTTC. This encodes CASTPVGTSGYEQYF.

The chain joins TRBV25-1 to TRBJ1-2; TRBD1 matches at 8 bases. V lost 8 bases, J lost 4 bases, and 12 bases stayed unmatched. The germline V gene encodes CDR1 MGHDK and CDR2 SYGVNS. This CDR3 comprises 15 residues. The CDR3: CASSSAGGEGYGYTF. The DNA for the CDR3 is TGTGCCAGCTCTAGCGCAGGGGGCGAGGGCTATGGCTACACCTTC.

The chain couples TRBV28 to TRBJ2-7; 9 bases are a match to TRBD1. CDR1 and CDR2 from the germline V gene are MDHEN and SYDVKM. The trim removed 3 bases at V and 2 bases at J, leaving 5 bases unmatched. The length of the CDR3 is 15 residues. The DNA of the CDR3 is TGTGCCAGCAGTTTTACCGGGACAGGGCCCTACGAGCAGTACTTC. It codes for CASSFTGTGPYEQYF.

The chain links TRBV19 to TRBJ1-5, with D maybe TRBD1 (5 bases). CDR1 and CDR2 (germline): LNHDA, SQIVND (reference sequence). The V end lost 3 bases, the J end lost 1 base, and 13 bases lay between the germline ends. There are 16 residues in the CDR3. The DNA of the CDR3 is TGTGCCAGTAGTATTATCGGGGGTTCGAGCAATCAGCCCCAGCATTTT. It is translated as CASSIIGGSSNQPQHF.

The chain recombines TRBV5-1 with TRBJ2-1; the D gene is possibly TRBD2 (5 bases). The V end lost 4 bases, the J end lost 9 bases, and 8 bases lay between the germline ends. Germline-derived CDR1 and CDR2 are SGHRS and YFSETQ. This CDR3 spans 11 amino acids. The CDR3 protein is CASSERGEQFF. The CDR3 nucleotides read TGCGCCAGCAGCGAACGGGGTGAGCAGTTCTTC.

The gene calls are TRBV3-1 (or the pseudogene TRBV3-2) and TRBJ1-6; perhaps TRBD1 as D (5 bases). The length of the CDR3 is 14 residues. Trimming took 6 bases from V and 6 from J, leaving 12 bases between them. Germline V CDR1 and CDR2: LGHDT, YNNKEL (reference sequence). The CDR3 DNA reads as TGTGCCAGCAGTCTCAGGGAAGGTAATTCACCCCTCCACTTT. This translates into CASSLREGNSPLHF.

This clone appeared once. CDR3 amino acids: CASSFSLAGAEQYF. CDR3 nucleotide sequence: TGTGCCAGCAGTTTCTCACTAGCGGGAGCCGAGCAGTACTTC. The rearrangement links TRBV28 to TRBJ2-7; the match to TRBD2 covers 11 bases. The CDR3 is 14 residues long. Germline assignment: CDR1 MDHEN and CDR2 SYDVKM. J was trimmed by 6 bases and V by 3 bases; bases with no gene match: 4.

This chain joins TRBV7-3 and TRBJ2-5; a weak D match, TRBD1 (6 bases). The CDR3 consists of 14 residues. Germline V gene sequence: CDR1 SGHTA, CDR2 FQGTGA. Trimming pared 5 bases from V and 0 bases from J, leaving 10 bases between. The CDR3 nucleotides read TGTGCCAGCAGCCAGACAGGCAACCAAGAGACCCAGTACTTC. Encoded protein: CASSQTGNQETQYF.

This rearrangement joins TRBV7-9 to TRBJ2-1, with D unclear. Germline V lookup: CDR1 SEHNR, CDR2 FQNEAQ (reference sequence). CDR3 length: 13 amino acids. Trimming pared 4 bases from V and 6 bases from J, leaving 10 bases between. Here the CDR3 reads CASSSGRVNEQFF. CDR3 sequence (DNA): TGTGCCAGCAGCTCCGGTCGCGTCAATGAGCAGTTCTTC.

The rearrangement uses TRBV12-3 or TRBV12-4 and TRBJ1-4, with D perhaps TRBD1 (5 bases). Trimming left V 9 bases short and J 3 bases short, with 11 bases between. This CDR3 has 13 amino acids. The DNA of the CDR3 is TGTGCCAGTTCGGGGGGAGCTAATGAAAAACTGTTTTTT. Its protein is CASSGGANEKLFF.

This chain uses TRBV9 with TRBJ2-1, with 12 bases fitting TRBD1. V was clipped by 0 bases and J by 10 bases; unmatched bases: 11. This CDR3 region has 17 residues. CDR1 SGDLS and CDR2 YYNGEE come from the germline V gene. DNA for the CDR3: TGTGCCAGCAGCGTAGAGGGACAGGGGGCCAGGGCGTGGGAGCAGTTCTTC. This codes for CASSVEGQGARAWEQFF.

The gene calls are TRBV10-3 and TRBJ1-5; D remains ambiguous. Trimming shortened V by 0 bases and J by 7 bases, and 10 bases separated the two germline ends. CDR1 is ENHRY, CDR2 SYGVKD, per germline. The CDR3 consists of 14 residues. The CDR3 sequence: CAISESSGFQPQHF. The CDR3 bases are TGTGCCATCAGTGAGTCCTCCGGGTTCCAGCCCCAGCATTTT.

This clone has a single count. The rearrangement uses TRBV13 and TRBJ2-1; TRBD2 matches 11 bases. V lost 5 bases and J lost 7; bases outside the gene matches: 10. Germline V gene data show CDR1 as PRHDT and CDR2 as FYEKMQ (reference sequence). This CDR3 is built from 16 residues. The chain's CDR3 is CASSILLAGEGNEQFF. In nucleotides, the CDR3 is TGTGCCAGCAGCATACTACTAGCGGGAGAGGGGAATGAGCAGTTCTTC.

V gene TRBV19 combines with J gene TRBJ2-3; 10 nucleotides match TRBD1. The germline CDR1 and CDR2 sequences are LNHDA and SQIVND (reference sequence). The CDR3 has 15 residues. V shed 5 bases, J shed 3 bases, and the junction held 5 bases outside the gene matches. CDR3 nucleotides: TGTGCCAGTAGTTGGGGACAGGGGTCGACAGATACGCAGTATTTT. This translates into CASSWGQGSTDTQYF.

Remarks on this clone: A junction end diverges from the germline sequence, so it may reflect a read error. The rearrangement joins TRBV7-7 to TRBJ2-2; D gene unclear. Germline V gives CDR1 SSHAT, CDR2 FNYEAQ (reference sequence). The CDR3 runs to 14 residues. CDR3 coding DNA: TGTGCTAGCAGCCGAAACCGCCCCGGCGGGGAGCTGTTTTTT. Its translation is CASSRNRPGGELFF.

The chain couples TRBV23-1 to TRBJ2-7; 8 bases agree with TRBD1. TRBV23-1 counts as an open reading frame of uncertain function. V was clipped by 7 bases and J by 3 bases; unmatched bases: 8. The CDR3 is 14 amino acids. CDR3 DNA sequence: TGCGCCAGCAAAGGGACAGGAGGGATCTACGAGCAGTACTTC. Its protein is CASKGTGGIYEQYF.

CDR3 amino acids: CASSDDDWNQPQHF. CDR3 coding DNA: TGTGCCAGCAGTGATGACGACTGGAATCAGCCCCAGCATTTT. The chain joins TRBV25-1 to TRBJ1-5; D gene unclear. The germline V and J ends were trimmed by 3 bases and 4 bases, with 10 bases remaining between them. Germline CDR1 reads MGHDK; CDR2 reads SYGVNS. CDR3 length: 14 amino acids. Full variable domain (missing parts from reference TRBV25-1 and TRBJ1-5): EADIYQTPRYLVIGTGKKITLECSQTMGHDKMYWYQQDPGMELHLIHYSYGVNSTEKGDLSSESTVSRIRTEHFPLTLESARPSHTSQYLCASSDDDWNQPQHFGDGTRLSIL.

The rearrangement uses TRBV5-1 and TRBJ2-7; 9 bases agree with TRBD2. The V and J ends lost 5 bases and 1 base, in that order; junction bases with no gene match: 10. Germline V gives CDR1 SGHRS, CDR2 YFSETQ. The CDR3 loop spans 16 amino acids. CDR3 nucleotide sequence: TGCGCCAGCAGTGGAGGGACGGGACTAGCTTCCTACGAGCAGTACTTC. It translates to CASSGGTGLASYEQYF.

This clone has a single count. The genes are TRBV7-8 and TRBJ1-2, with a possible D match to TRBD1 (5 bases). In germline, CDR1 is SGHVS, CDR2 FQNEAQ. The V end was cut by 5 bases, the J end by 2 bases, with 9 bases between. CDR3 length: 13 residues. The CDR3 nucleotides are TGTGCCAGCAGCGACCGGGGGAACTATGGCTACACCTTC. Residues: CASSDRGNYGYTF.

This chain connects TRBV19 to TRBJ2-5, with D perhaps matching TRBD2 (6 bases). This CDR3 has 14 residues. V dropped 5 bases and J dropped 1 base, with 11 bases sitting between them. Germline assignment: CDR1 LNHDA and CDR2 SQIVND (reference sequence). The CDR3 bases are TGTGCCAGTAGTTCCCAGGGAGGCCAAGAGACCCAGTACTTC. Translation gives CASSSQGGQETQYF.

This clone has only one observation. The chain's CDR3 is CAISVGGSAEAFF. CDR3 DNA sequence: TGTGCCATCAGTGTTGGGGGGTCGGCTGAAGCTTTCTTT. This chain joins TRBV10-3 and TRBJ1-1; TRBD1 might be the D (5 bases). V lost 4 bases and J 6 bases, leaving 12 bases between the germline ends. The CDR3 has 13 residues. Germline-derived CDR1 and CDR2 are ENHRY and SYGVKD.

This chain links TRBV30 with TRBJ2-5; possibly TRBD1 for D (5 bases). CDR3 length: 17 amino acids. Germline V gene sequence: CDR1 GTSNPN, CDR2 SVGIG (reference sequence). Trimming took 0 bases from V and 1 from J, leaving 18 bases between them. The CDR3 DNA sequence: TGTGCCTGGAGTGTAGGGGTTATATGGCAGGGCCAAGAGACCCAGTACTTC. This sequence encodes CAWSVGVIWQGQETQYF.

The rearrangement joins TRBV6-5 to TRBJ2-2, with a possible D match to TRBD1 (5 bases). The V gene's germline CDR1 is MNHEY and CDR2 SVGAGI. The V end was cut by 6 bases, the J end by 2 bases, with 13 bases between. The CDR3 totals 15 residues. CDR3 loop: CASSRRQTNTGELFF. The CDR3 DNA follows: TGTGCCAGCAGCCGACGACAGACTAACACCGGGGAGCTGTTTTTT.

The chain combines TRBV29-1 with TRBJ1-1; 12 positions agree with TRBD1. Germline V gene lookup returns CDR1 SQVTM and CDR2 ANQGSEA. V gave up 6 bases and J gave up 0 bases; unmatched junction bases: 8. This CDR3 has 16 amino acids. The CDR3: CSVPGQGALMNTEAFF. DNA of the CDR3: TGCAGCGTCCCGGGACAGGGGGCCTTAATGAACACTGAAGCTTTCTTT.

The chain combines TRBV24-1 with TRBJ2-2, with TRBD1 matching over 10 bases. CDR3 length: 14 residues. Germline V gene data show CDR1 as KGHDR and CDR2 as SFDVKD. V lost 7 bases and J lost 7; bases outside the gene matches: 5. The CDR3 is CATSLGTGVGELFF. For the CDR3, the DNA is TGTGCCACCAGCCTGGGGACAGGGGTCGGGGAGCTGTTTTTT.

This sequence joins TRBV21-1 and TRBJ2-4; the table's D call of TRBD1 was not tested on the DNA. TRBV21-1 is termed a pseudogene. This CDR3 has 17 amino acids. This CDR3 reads CASSRVLTSTGGNIQYF. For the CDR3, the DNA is TGTGCCAGCAGCAGAGTCCTAACCTCGACAGGGGGAAACATTCAGTACTTC.

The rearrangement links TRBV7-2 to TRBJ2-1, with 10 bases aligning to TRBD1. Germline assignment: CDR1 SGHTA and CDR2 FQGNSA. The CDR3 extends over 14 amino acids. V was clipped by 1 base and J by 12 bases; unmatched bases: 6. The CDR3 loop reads CASSLGGWDRGQFF. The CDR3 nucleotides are TGTGCCAGCAGCTTAGGTGGGTGGGACAGGGGGCAGTTCTTC.

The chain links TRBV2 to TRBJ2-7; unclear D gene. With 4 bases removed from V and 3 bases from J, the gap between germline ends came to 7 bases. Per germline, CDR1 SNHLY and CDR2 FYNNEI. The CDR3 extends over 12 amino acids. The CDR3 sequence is CASSGQFYEQYV. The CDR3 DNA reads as TGTGCCAGCAGTGGGCAGTTCTACGAGCAGTACGTC.